This T cell receptor beta chain was identified in a study of patients and donors after allogeneic stem cell transplantation. MiXCR, run by TCRdb on the RT-PCR reads, gives a single entry per CDR3 protein. The table lists about 31,000 distinct CDR3 sequences, approximately 6.2% of them singletons. Trimming at V came to 9 bases and at J to 5 bases, leaving 6 bases not matched to a gene. CDR1 and CDR2 (germline): ENHRY, SYGVKD. This CDR3 is built from 12 residues. This chain uses TRBV10-3 with TRBJ2-5, with TRBD1 matching 7 bases. The sequence derives from a human donor who was either an allogeneic HSCT recipient or a stem cell or donor lymphocyte infusion donor (not recorded which). It is not recorded whose cells these are; they may come from a transplant donor. Sequencing input: blood, either unsorted or a sorted T cell fraction (not recorded which). The CDR3 region is CAIGTAGETQYF. The CDR3 bases are TGTGCCATAGGGACAGCCGGGGAGACCCAGTACTTC.